This T cell receptor beta chain was sequenced in a study of blood T cell repertoires in COVID-19. Study summary: Spain, Italy and the United States supplied samples that represented acute and convalescent COVID-19. The analysed material was cDNA or gDNA that came from T cells, B-cell-depleted T cells, or PBMCs.

This clone was counted ten times or more. Measured with immunoSEQ multiplex PCR; TCRdb has only the in-frame clones, and not every one. This sample has tens of thousands of clones; 75% to 80% occur once, and the top ten carry under 3%. Germline V gives CDR1 MNHEY, CDR2 SVGAGI. Trimming cost V 4 bases and J 0 bases; bases outside gene matches: 5. The CDR3 spans 15 residues. Sequencing was carried out using peripheral blood. The rearrangement uses TRBV6-5 and TRBJ1-1; 7 bases map to TRBD1. The clonotype was recovered from a man between 65 and 85 years old with COVID-19, enrolled during active disease. The CDR3 sequence is CASSWTGRLNTEAFF. In nucleotides, the CDR3 is TGTGCCAGCAGTTGGACAGGACGGTTGAACACTGAAGCTTTCTTT.